These 25 T cell receptor beta chains share one sample of origin, sequenced in a study of shared clonotypes between healthy human individuals. Method: immunoSEQ multiplex PCR; TCRdb's copy keeps in-frame clones and lacks some. This sample has over 2 million clones; less than 95% occur once, and the top ten carry approximately 0.41%. The material sequenced was naive CD4+ T cells from PBMCs. Indicated subset: CD45RA+ positively selected. The source is a man aged 18 to 35 in good health. Some clones in this sample may be carry-over from other donors' samples.

The chain is built from TRBV7-3 and TRBJ2-1; TRBD2 aligns across 10 bases. This CDR3 has 15 amino acids. Germline values: CDR1 SGHTA, CDR2 FQGTGA. The J segment lost 7 bases and the V segment lost 4 bases, leaving 7 bases of the junction unmatched. The CDR3 nucleotides read TGTGCCAGCAGCTCGAGCGGGAGGGCCGCAAATGAGCAGTTCTTC. Encoded protein: CASSSSGRAANEQFF.

This chain uses TRBV10-1 with TRBJ1-2; D is uncertain. This CDR3 contains 13 residues. V lost 9 bases and J 3 bases, leaving 14 bases between the germline ends. From germline, CDR1 is WNHNN and CDR2 SYGVQD (reference sequence). The CDR3 DNA follows: TGCGCCAGGAGCGCATGGGTGGACTATGGCTACACCTTC. Protein product: CARSAWVDYGYTF.

The J gene is TRBJ2-5, the V gene TRBV6-5; D gene ambiguous. This CDR3 has 13 amino acids. Germline CDR1 and CDR2: MNHEY and SVGAGI. Trimming cost V 5 bases and J 7 bases, with 14 bases left between them. CDR3 residues: CASSPDLKGTQYF. The CDR3 DNA sequence: TGTGCCAGCAGTCCAGATTTGAAGGGGACCCAGTACTTC.

This chain joins TRBV27 and TRBJ2-1; 8 nucleotides line up with TRBD2. The V gene's germline CDR1 is MNHEY and CDR2 SMNVEV (reference sequence). The CDR3 runs 16 residues. V was clipped by 7 bases and J by 2 bases; unmatched bases: 10. Written as DNA, the CDR3 is TGTGCCAGCACCCCGCAGCGGGGGCCCCCCTACAATGAGCAGTTCTTC. Translation gives CASTPQRGPPYNEQFF.

The chain is built from TRBV7-4 and TRBJ2-1; D uncertain. V dropped 1 base and J dropped 7 bases, with 11 bases sitting between them. CDR1 and CDR2 from the germline V gene are SGHVT and SQSDAQ. CDR3 length: 14 amino acids. CDR3 bases: TGTGCCAGCAGCTTAGTTATGCCCTTAAATGAGCAGTTCTTC. Its translation: CASSLVMPLNEQFF.

In nucleotides, the CDR3 is TGCGCCAGCAGCCCAACTACTAGTCAGCCCTACAATGAGCAGTTCTTC. It specifies CASSPTTSQPYNEQFF. The V and J genes are TRBV5-1 and TRBJ2-1; possible D gene TRBD2, 5 bases. Germline V gives CDR1 SGHRS, CDR2 YFSETQ. Between the trimmed V and J ends, which lost 4 bases and 2 bases, there was a span of 16 bases. The length of the CDR3 is 16 residues. Complete variable domain (other parts from reference TRBV5-1 and TRBJ2-1): KAGVTQTPRYLIKTRGQQVTLSCSPISGHRSVSWYQQTPGQGLQFLFEYFSETQRNKGNFPGRFSGRQFSNSRSEMNVSTLELGDSALYLCASSPTTSQPYNEQFFGPGTRLTVL.

The chain employs TRBV5-4 and TRBJ2-1; TRBD2 agrees at 9 bases. The trim removed 3 bases at V and 10 bases at J, leaving 8 bases unmatched. Germline CDR1 reads SGHNT; CDR2 reads YYREEE (reference sequence). There are 14 residues in the CDR3. The CDR3 loop reads CASSSGTSSLEQFF. The CDR3 coding sequence is TGTGCCAGCAGCTCCGGGACTAGCTCGTTGGAGCAGTTCTTC.

This clone was detected only a few times. The chain has TRBV6-5 and TRBJ2-7; D is unclear. Germline values: CDR1 MNHEY, CDR2 SVGAGI. The CDR3 contains 15 residues. V dropped 0 bases and J dropped 0 bases, with 9 bases sitting between them. CDR3 in amino acids: CASSYSTWDSYEQYF. CDR3 in DNA: TGTGCCAGCAGTTACTCGACGTGGGACTCCTACGAGCAGTACTTC.

This clone came up once. The gene calls are TRBV6-6 and TRBJ2-1; tentatively, D is TRBD1 or TRBD2 (6 bases each). The CDR3 covers 13 residues. Trimming removed 9 bases at V and 4 bases at J, with 13 bases between. CDR1 and CDR2 (germline): MNHNY, SVGAGI (reference sequence). The CDR3: CASRGDNYNEQFF. In nucleotides, the CDR3 is TGTGCCAGTCGCGGGGACAATTACAATGAGCAGTTCTTC.

The rearrangement uses TRBV18 and TRBJ2-1; 8 bases fit TRBD2. Germline lookup yields CDR1 KGHSH and CDR2 LQKENI. Germline trimming cut 3 bases from V and 9 bases from J; bases unmatched to any gene: 13. CDR3 size: 16 residues. The CDR3 nucleotides read TGTGCCAGCTCACCCTGGGTGGGCGGGAGCGGGAGTGAGCAGTTCTTC. Protein product: CASSPWVGGSGSEQFF.

The rearrangement links TRBV7-3 to TRBJ2-1; D gene unclear. V gave up 0 bases and J gave up 6 bases, with 9 bases separating them. CDR3 length: 14 residues. Germline V gene lookup returns CDR1 SGHTA and CDR2 FQGTGA. The CDR3 is CASSLTRDTNEQFF. CDR3 nucleotides: TGTGCCAGCAGCTTAACCCGAGACACCAATGAGCAGTTCTTC.

This clone has only a few counts. The J gene is TRBJ2-2, the V gene TRBV10-1; D possibly matches TRBD1 or TRBD2 (5 bases each). The V end lost 6 bases, the J end lost 4 bases, and 15 bases lay between the germline ends. Germline CDR1 and CDR2: WNHNN and SYGVQD (reference sequence). This CDR3 comprises 15 residues. CDR3 sequence: CASRDRDGGTGELFF. The CDR3 DNA reads TGCGCCAGCAGAGACCGGGACGGAGGCACCGGGGAGCTGTTTTTT.

The chain couples TRBV7-3 to TRBJ2-2, with D maybe TRBD1 (5 bases). V was cut by 1 base and J by 0 bases, with 9 bases left in between. Germline CDR1 reads SGHTA; CDR2 reads FQGTGA. The CDR3 covers 16 residues. This CDR3 is CASSLSRTSNTGELFF. Here the CDR3 DNA reads TGTGCCAGCAGCTTAAGCAGGACATCGAACACCGGGGAGCTGTTTTTT.

The V and J genes are TRBV18 and TRBJ2-5, with D tentatively TRBD1 (6 bases). Germline V gives CDR1 KGHSH, CDR2 LQKENI. The CDR3 loop spans 13 amino acids. The V and J ends lost 5 bases and 2 bases respectively, with 9 bases between them. Here the CDR3 reads CASSGGRQETQYF. The CDR3 coding sequence is TGTGCCAGCTCAGGGGGCAGGCAAGAGACCCAGTACTTC.

The rearrangement joins TRBV25-1 to TRBJ1-5; 9 positions match TRBD1. V shed 4 bases, J shed 6 bases, and the junction held 7 bases outside the gene matches. In germline, CDR1 is MGHDK, CDR2 SYGVNS. The CDR3 is 15 residues long. The CDR3 region has the DNA TGTGCCAGCAGTGTCGGGGGACAGGGTCCTCAGCCCCAGCATTTT. Translation gives CASSVGGQGPQPQHF.

A note on this clone: Other DNA sequences in this sample translate to the same CDR3. V usage is TRBV7-9 and J usage is TRBJ2-3, with TRBD2 matching over 11 bases. CDR1 SEHNR and CDR2 FQNEAQ come from the germline V gene (reference sequence). This CDR3 has 16 residues. Trimming cost V 5 bases and J 1 base; bases outside gene matches: 5. The CDR3 sequence: CASSRGLAGGTDTQYF. The CDR3 DNA reads as TGTGCCAGCAGCCGCGGACTAGCGGGTGGCACAGATACGCAGTATTTT.

The V and J genes are TRBV28 and TRBJ1-5; D is ambiguous. Trimming shortened V by 5 bases and J by 6 bases, and 14 bases separated the two germline ends. Germline-derived CDR1 and CDR2 are MDHEN and SYDVKM. This CDR3 spans 14 amino acids. The chain's CDR3 is CASSVSGRVQPQHF. In DNA, the CDR3 is TGTGCCAGCAGTGTGAGCGGTAGGGTTCAGCCCCAGCATTTT.

V usage is TRBV28 and J usage is TRBJ2-5; a possible D gene is TRBD1 (6 bases). Germline CDR1 reads MDHEN; CDR2 reads SYDVKM. V lost 6 bases to trimming and J lost 5 bases, with 19 bases between them. The CDR3 is 15 amino acids. The CDR3, as DNA: TGTGCCAGCAGGGAAGGGCCAGGGGATGCTGAGACCCAGTACTTC. This encodes CASREGPGDAETQYF. Based on the CDR3 plus reference TRBV28 and TRBJ2-5, the full variable domain is DVKVTQSSRYLVKRTGEKVFLECVQDMDHENMFWYRQDPGLGLRLIYFSYDVKMKEKGDIPEGYSVSREKKERFSLILESASTNQTSMYLCASREGPGDAETQYFGPGTRLLVL.

The V call is TRBV11-2, the J call TRBJ2-5, with 9 positions matching TRBD1. The CDR3 has 15 amino acids. From germline, CDR1 is SGHAT and CDR2 FQNNGV. Unmatched junction bases numbered 11, after V lost 5 bases and J lost 7 bases. CDR3 nucleotides: TGTGCCAGCAGCCCAGAGGACAGGGGACGGGCGACCCAGTACTTC. Translated, it gives CASSPEDRGRATQYF.

The chain couples TRBV5-1 to TRBJ2-5; 7 bases match TRBD2. CDR1 and CDR2 from the germline V gene are SGHRS and YFSETQ. The CDR3 extends over 15 amino acids. Trimming at V came to 2 bases and at J to 5 bases, leaving 9 bases not matched to a gene. In nucleotides, the CDR3 is TGCGCCAGCAGCTTAAACGCGGGAGCGCGGGAGACCCAGTACTTC. It yields the protein CASSLNAGARETQYF. Full variable domain (rest looked up from reference TRBV5-1 and TRBJ2-5): KAGVTQTPRYLIKTRGQQVTLSCSPISGHRSVSWYQQTPGQGLQFLFEYFSETQRNKGNFPGRFSGRQFSNSRSEMNVSTLELGDSALYLCASSLNAGARETQYFGPGTRLLVL.

Details on this clone: At one of its ends the junction is not consistent with the germline gene, which may arise from a read error. V usage is TRBV23-1 and J usage is TRBJ2-7; D is perhaps TRBD1 (6 bases). TRBV23-1 is an ORF; its function is uncertain. The CDR3 is made up of 11 amino acids. The CDR3 DNA is TGCGCCAGCAGTCAACCAGGGGAAAGGAACTTC. As protein: CASSQPGERNF.

This clone was seen a single time. The chain joins TRBV29-1 to TRBJ2-7; TRBD2 matches at 9 bases. With 8 bases clipped from V and 5 bases from J, the junction kept 7 bases outside the gene matches. Germline assignment: CDR1 SQVTM and CDR2 ANQGSEA. This CDR3 has 12 amino acids. CDR3 residues: CSIVAGEDEQYF. The CDR3 nucleotides read TGCAGCATCGTAGCGGGAGAGGACGAGCAGTACTTC.

The rearrangement links TRBV7-6 to TRBJ2-1; weak D call: TRBD2 (6 bases). The CDR3 sequence is 15 residues long. V lost 2 bases and J lost 8, with 16 bases in between. Looked up from germline, CDR1 is SGHVS and CDR2 is FNYEAQ. CDR3 nucleotides: TGTGCCAGCAGCTTATGGGCAGGGAGGTTAGATGAGCAGTTCTTC. Translated, it gives CASSLWAGRLDEQFF.

This clone was seen once. V usage is TRBV18 and J usage is TRBJ2-7, with D unresolved. CDR3 length: 13 residues. The germline CDR1 and CDR2 sequences are KGHSH and LQKENI. V lost 7 bases, J lost 6 bases, and 16 bases lay in between. This CDR3 reads CASFPLTPTEQYF. The DNA of the CDR3 is TGTGCCAGCTTTCCGCTTACCCCTACCGAGCAGTACTTC. The full variable domain, its missing parts supplied by reference TRBV18 and TRBJ2-7, is NAGVMQNPRHLVRRRGQEARLRCSPMKGHSHVYWYRQLPEEGLKFMVYLQKENIIDESGMPKERFSAEFPKEGPSILRIQQVVRGDSAAYFCASFPLTPTEQYFGPGTRLTVT.

J is TRBJ1-4 and V is TRBV6-5; a possible D gene is TRBD1 (5 bases). The CDR3 consists of 16 residues. In germline, CDR1 is MNHEY, CDR2 SVGAGI. The V gene lost 2 bases and the J gene lost 5 bases, with 15 bases spanning the gap. CDR3 nucleotide sequence: TGTGCCAGCAGTTACCTGACCGGGACTTTGAATGAAAAACTGTTTTTT. Encoded protein: CASSYLTGTLNEKLFF.